This TCR beta chain was captured in a study of blood T cell repertoires in COVID-19. For the study at large: The samples span acute and convalescent COVID-19 from the United States, Italy and Spain.

In the source study's methods: From reference gene primer amplification, estimates of nucleated cell counts were derived. Method: immunoSEQ multiplex PCR; TCRdb's copy keeps in-frame clones and lacks some. V, J and clone size reflect that table, while D and trimming were determined from the DNA. This table holds 130,000 or so clones, around 87% found once. Germline-derived CDR1 and CDR2 are SGHRS and YFSETQ. The CDR3 is 13 amino acids. V was clipped by 5 bases and J by 5 bases, with 13 bases between them. Source material: peripheral blood. The clonotype originates from a man aged 45-65 years with acute or convalescent COVID-19. The chain is built from TRBV5-1 and TRBJ1-1; no firm D call. CDR3 sequence (DNA): TGCGCCAGCAGTCCGGGGATTGAGACTGAAGCTTTCTTT. It encodes CASSPGIETEAFF.